These 25 T cell receptor beta chains share one sample of origin, sequenced in a study of OX40 agonist ivuxolimab in advanced cancers. Here immunoSEQ multiplex PCR was the method, and the copy in TCRdb shows in-frame clones only, minus some. This sample has 65,000 to 90,000 clones, with approximately 86% found just once. The specimen was CD4+ or CD8+ T cells sorted from blood, collected in a trial of the OX40 agonist ivuxolimab. The receptors stem from an adult with an advanced solid tumor such as melanoma, head and neck, liver or kidney cancer.

The chain is built from TRBV28 and TRBJ2-7; 9 positions match TRBD1. The J segment lost 6 bases and the V segment lost 5 bases, leaving 11 bases of the junction unmatched. CDR1 and CDR2 from the germline V gene are MDHEN and SYDVKM. CDR3 length equals 15 residues. Here the CDR3 DNA reads TGTGCCAGCAGTCCCCTGCGGGACAGGGTCTCCGAGCAGTACTTC. This translates into CASSPLRDRVSEQYF.

The chain joins TRBV6-1 to TRBJ2-1; D may be TRBD2 (5 bases). The CDR3 runs 14 residues. Trimming removed 8 bases from V and 6 bases from J, with 17 bases in between. The V gene's germline CDR1 is MNHNS and CDR2 SASEGT. CDR3 nucleotide sequence: TGTGCCAGCCTTTCGTGGGAGCGAGGCAATGAGCAGTTCTTC. Amino acid sequence: CASLSWERGNEQFF.

This clone was detected once. V usage is TRBV6-5 and J usage is TRBJ1-2; 8 nucleotides match TRBD1. Trimming removed 0 bases from V and 2 bases from J; junction bases left unmatched: 5. The CDR3 extends over 16 amino acids. The germline V gene encodes CDR1 MNHEY and CDR2 SVGAGI. CDR3 nucleotides: TGTGCCAGCAGTTACTCTCAGGCAGGGGGCAACTATGGCTACACCTTC. Translated, it gives CASSYSQAGGNYGYTF.

The J gene is TRBJ2-2, the V gene TRBV7-2; TRBD2 matches at 8 bases. The CDR3 spans 18 residues. V lost 1 base, J lost 5 bases, and 12 bases stayed unmatched. Per the germline V gene, CDR1 is SGHTA and CDR2 is FQGNSA. CDR3 in amino acids: CASSLVRSGGKRTGELFF. The CDR3 nucleotides are TGTGCCAGCAGCTTAGTCCGTTCGGGGGGGAAGCGGACCGGGGAGCTGTTTTTT. The full variable domain, rest sourced from reference TRBV7-2 and TRBJ2-2, is GAGVSQSPSNKVTEKGKDVELRCDPISGHTALYWYRQSLGQGLEFLIYFQGNSAPDKSGLPSDRFSAERTGGSVSTLTIQRTQQEDSAVYLCASSLVRSGGKRTGELFFGEGSRLTVL.

The chain employs TRBV6-1 and TRBJ2-4; a weak D match, TRBD2 (5 bases). CDR1 and CDR2 (germline): MNHNS, SASEGT. This CDR3 is 13 amino acids long. The V gene lost 1 base and the J gene lost 7 bases, with 8 bases spanning the gap. The DNA of the CDR3 is TGTGCCAGCAGTGAAGGCCTAGCTAACATTCAGTACTTC. It yields the protein CASSEGLANIQYF.

A word on this clone: No DNA is shown, since the ends of the CDR3 on it are uncertain; the CDR3 is the one TCRdb lists. The chain has TRBV9 and TRBJ2-1; the tabulated D call, TRBD2, remains unverified against the DNA. From its first to its last residue, the CDR3 has 12 amino acids. Germline values: CDR1 SGDLS, CDR2 YYNGEE. The CDR3 here is CASSVGSGSLFF.

The genes are TRBV6-4 and TRBJ2-3; 7 bases map to TRBD2. Germline V gene data show CDR1 as MRHNA and CDR2 as SNTAGT. With V trimmed by 5 bases and J by 3 bases, 11 bases remained unmatched. The CDR3 extends over 16 amino acids. The chain's CDR3 is CASSLLATSFTDTQYF. The CDR3 DNA follows: TGTGCCAGCAGTTTACTAGCGACATCTTTTACAGATACGCAGTATTTT.

This sequence joins TRBV6-5 and TRBJ1-2; weak D call: TRBD1 (6 bases). The V gene's germline CDR1 is MNHEY and CDR2 SVGAGI. The CDR3 runs to 14 residues. With 0 bases removed from V and 7 bases from J, the gap between germline ends came to 12 bases. CDR3 sequence (DNA): TGTGCCAGCAGTTACTCACAAGGGGGGCTTGGCTACACCTTC. Amino acid sequence: CASSYSQGGLGYTF.

The V gene is TRBV6-1, the J gene TRBJ2-5; D not certain. V lost 3 bases to trimming and J lost 0 bases, with 8 bases between them. Germline V gives CDR1 MNHNS, CDR2 SASEGT. CDR3 length: 14 amino acids. The CDR3 DNA sequence: TGTGCCAGCAGTGACCGGCACAACCAAGAGACCCAGTACTTC. This encodes CASSDRHNQETQYF.

This chain uses TRBV2 with TRBJ2-2; D is undetermined. Germline CDR1 reads SNHLY; CDR2 reads FYNNEI. The CDR3 extends over 13 amino acids. V lost 2 bases and J lost 5, with 6 bases in between. The CDR3 DNA is TGTGCCAGCAGTGAAAAGTGGACCGGGGAGCTGTTTTTT. Translating gives CASSEKWTGELFF.

The chain carries TRBV5-6 and TRBJ1-4, with D possibly matching TRBD1 (5 bases). V was shortened by 1 base and J by 8 bases, with 12 bases between the two germline ends. Germline V lookup: CDR1 SGHDT, CDR2 YYEEEE. The CDR3 spans 14 residues. CDR3 protein: CASSLRGVGEKLFF. Written as DNA, the CDR3 is TGTGCCAGCAGCTTGCGGGGGGTAGGGGAAAAACTGTTTTTT. The full variable domain, with the rest looked up from reference TRBV5-6 and TRBJ1-4, is DAGVTQSPTHLIKTRGQQVTLRCSPKSGHDTVSWYQQALGQGPQFIFQYYEEEERQRGNFPDRFSGHQFPNYSSELNVNALLLGDSALYLCASSLRGVGEKLFFGSGTQLSVL.

The rearrangement links TRBV7-8 to TRBJ2-1; the D gene is possibly TRBD2 (6 bases). The CDR3 runs 12 residues. Germline values: CDR1 SGHVS, CDR2 FQNEAQ. Trimming took off 5 bases at V and 6 bases at J, with 8 bases between the two ends. CDR3 nucleotide sequence: TGTGCCAGCAGCGGAGGGGTCAATGAGCAGTTCTTC. The encoded protein is CASSGGVNEQFF.

The chain joins TRBV6-5 to TRBJ1-4, with a tentative D call TRBD1 (5 bases). This CDR3 is 14 amino acids long. V lost 7 bases and J lost 9, with 18 bases in between. From germline, CDR1 is MNHEY and CDR2 SVGAGI. Here the CDR3 DNA reads TGTGCCAGCATGGAAGGGGAGTCAGGGAAAAAACTGTTTTTT. This encodes CASMEGESGKKLFF.

The genes are TRBV28 and TRBJ1-3, with D hard to call. Germline CDR1 and CDR2: MDHEN and SYDVKM. CDR3 length equals 12 residues. Between the trimmed V and J ends, which lost 6 bases and 2 bases, there was a span of 5 bases. Written as DNA, the CDR3 is TGTGCCAGCAGCCTAGCTGGAAACACCATATATTTT. Translating gives CASSLAGNTIYF.

V usage is TRBV5-1 and J usage is TRBJ1-4, with no clear D. The V and J ends lost 5 bases and 5 bases respectively, with 13 bases between them. Germline-derived CDR1 and CDR2 are SGHRS and YFSETQ. The CDR3 covers 14 residues. CDR3 in DNA: TGCGCCAGCAGTTCCGGGTCGGCCAATGAAAAACTGTTTTTT. This gives the protein CASSSGSANEKLFF.

The chain has TRBV4-1 and TRBJ1-1; 9 bases fit TRBD1. CDR3 length equals 18 residues. In germline, CDR1 is MGHRA, CDR2 YSYEKL. J was trimmed by 4 bases and V by 5 bases; bases with no gene match: 17. The CDR3 bases are TGCGCCAGCAGCACGACGGTACAGGGGGCAAGAGGGGGCACTGAAGCTTTCTTT. Translation: CASSTTVQGARGGTEAFF.

The chain couples TRBV5-1 to TRBJ2-5; D is perhaps TRBD2 (6 bases). V lost 2 bases and J lost 5, with 13 bases in between. The CDR3 runs 14 residues. Germline loops: CDR1 SGHRS, CDR2 YFSETQ. In DNA form, the CDR3 reads TGCGCCAGCAGCTTAAGACTAGACGGGGAGACCCAGTACTTC. Translating gives CASSLRLDGETQYF. The full variable domain, completed using reference TRBV5-1 and TRBJ2-5, is KAGVTQTPRYLIKTRGQQVTLSCSPISGHRSVSWYQQTPGQGLQFLFEYFSETQRNKGNFPGRFSGRQFSNSRSEMNVSTLELGDSALYLCASSLRLDGETQYFGPGTRLLVL.

J is TRBJ2-2 and V is TRBV10-3; TRBD1 aligns across 10 bases. The germline gives CDR1 ENHRY, CDR2 SYGVKD. The CDR3 consists of 16 residues. J was trimmed by 7 bases and V by 4 bases; bases with no gene match: 9. This chain's CDR3 is CAISGGSGTGVGELFF. CDR3 sequence (DNA): TGTGCCATCAGTGGAGGGTCCGGGACAGGGGTCGGGGAGCTGTTTTTT.

The rearrangement joins TRBV28 to TRBJ2-5; no definite D call. V was cut by 4 bases and J by 5 bases, with 2 bases left in between. This CDR3 region has 10 residues. Germline V lookup: CDR1 MDHEN, CDR2 SYDVKM. The CDR3 is CASSSETQYF. CDR3 DNA: TGTGCCAGCAGTTCGGAGACCCAGTACTTC.

The rearrangement joins TRBV19 to TRBJ2-7; TRBD1 matches 8 bases. Trimming took 5 bases from V and 1 from J; bases not matched to a gene: 10. Germline values: CDR1 LNHDA, CDR2 SQIVND (reference sequence). The CDR3 is 16 residues long. Here the CDR3 DNA reads TGTGCCAGTAGTGGACGGTTGGGACAGGAGTCCTACGAGCAGTACTTC. The encoded protein is CASSGRLGQESYEQYF.

In DNA, the CDR3 is TGCGCCAGCAGCGAAAGGGCAGTTTCTAACTATGGCTACACCTTC. Amino acid sequence: CASSERAVSNYGYTF. The chain has TRBV4-3 and TRBJ1-2; D remains unclear. Germline CDR1 reads LGHNA; CDR2 reads YSLEER. This CDR3 contains 15 residues. Trimming pared 5 bases from V and 0 bases from J, leaving 13 bases between.

The chain links TRBV6-1 to TRBJ2-2, with D perhaps matching TRBD2 (5 bases). V was shortened by 7 bases and J by 1 base, with 13 bases between the two germline ends. The CDR3 has 15 residues. Germline CDR1 is MNHNS and CDR2 is SASEGT. CDR3 nucleotides: TGTGCCAGCAAAAGAGGAGCGGAGAACACCGGGGAGCTGTTTTTT. It yields the protein CASKRGAENTGELFF.

This chain uses TRBV5-1 with TRBJ1-1; 7 positions match TRBD1. After removal of 4 bases from V and 0 bases from J, the junction contained 9 bases not matched to a gene. Germline CDR1 and CDR2: SGHRS and YFSETQ. The CDR3 is 16 residues long. The CDR3 nucleotides read TGCGCCAGCAGCATCGGACAGGCCATAATGAACACTGAAGCTTTCTTT. This translates into CASSIGQAIMNTEAFF.

The chain has TRBV6-5 and TRBJ1-2; 7 bases line up with TRBD1. The CDR3 covers 13 residues. Trimming removed 4 bases from V and 4 bases from J; junction bases left unmatched: 3. Germline V lookup: CDR1 MNHEY, CDR2 SVGAGI. The CDR3 protein is CASSWGTAYGYTF. In DNA, the CDR3 is TGTGCCAGCAGTTGGGGGACAGCCTATGGCTACACCTTC.

The chain combines TRBV4-1 with TRBJ1-5; no clear D. The CDR3 has 15 amino acids. Germline V gene lookup returns CDR1 MGHRA and CDR2 YSYEKL. V was clipped by 1 base and J by 9 bases, with 16 bases between them. For the CDR3, the DNA is TGCGCCAGCAGCCAAGGCCGGGAAGAAGGACGGCCCCAGCATTTT. This translates into CASSQGREEGRPQHF.